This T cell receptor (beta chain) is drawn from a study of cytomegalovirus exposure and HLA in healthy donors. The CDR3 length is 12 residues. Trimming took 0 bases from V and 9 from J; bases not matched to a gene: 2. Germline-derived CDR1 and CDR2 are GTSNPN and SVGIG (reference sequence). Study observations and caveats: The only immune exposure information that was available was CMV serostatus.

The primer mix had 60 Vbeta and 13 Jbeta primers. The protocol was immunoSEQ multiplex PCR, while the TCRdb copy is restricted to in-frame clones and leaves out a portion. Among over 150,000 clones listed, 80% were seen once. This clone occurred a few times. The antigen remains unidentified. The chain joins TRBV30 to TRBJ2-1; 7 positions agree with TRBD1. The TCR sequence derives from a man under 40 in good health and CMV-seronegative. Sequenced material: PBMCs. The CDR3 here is CAWSVQGSEQFF. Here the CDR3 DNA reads TGTGCCTGGAGTGTACAGGGGAGTGAGCAGTTCTTC.